The entry below describes one TCR beta chain. At least ten counts were recorded for this clonotype. Its recognized antigen is unknown. There are no base qualities to consult, and no much larger clone falls within one base. CDR1 and CDR2, per the germline V gene, are WSHSY and SAAADI. Trimming takes 3 bases off V and 5 bases off J; junction bases not matched to a gene: 12. The CDR3 runs 16 amino acids, cysteine and phenylalanine included. Only CDR3 DNA is held: 48 bases, read in frame from base 1. These data come from a study of identical twins (dated by TCRdb to about 2016). With respect to the entire study: To test whether fetal clonotypes persist, this study deep-sequenced TCR alpha and beta repertoires from monozygotic twins, from unrelated adults of various ages, and from cord blood. To rule out contamination, the twin experiments were replicated at different times with different library preparation protocols.

The protocol used for the library was 5' RACE. This sample was sequenced with an Illumina HiSeq 2000. Template switching added a universal primer binding site, and the final cDNA carried a unique molecular identifier that allowed TCR cDNA molecules to be counted accurately. First-strand cDNA for TCR alpha and beta chains was synthesized from specific primers in the conserved constant-segment region. To control for contamination, every cDNA library carried two barcodes: a SMART-Mk sample barcode plus Illumina barcodes. TruSeq adapter sequences along with Illumina sample barcodes were introduced in two successive PCR steps. The Illumina HiSeq platform was used with custom primers to sequence TCR alpha and beta cDNA libraries. The published analysis was carried out like this. MiGEC processed the raw reads to extract unique molecular identifiers, while MiXCR was used to determine the CDR3 positions. For each individual, recombination models were inferred using an EM algorithm with the repgenHMM and IGoR tools. Shared clonotypes were analyzed with the tcR package in R, and sharing was normalized by the product of cloneset sizes. To study raw recombination free of thymic and clonal selection effects, out-of-frame nonproductive sequences were analyzed. The raw public reads went through TCRdb reprocessing: fastp at Q25, MiXCR clone calling, in-frame beta chains kept. Rows merge per CDR3 protein into single entries with the most common DNA and genes. TCRdb's processing, not the authors' own work, is the source of the V and J calls. A total of 550,000 to 700,000 distinct CDR3 sequences appear in this sample, nearly 10% of them only once. The ten largest clones capture roughly 3.2% of the sample.

Every donor was a healthy Caucasian. The twin cohort comprised three pairs of female monozygotic twins, all aged about 18 to 29 years. Peripheral blood mononuclear cells were used as the source from which RNA for TCR libraries was isolated. The full study reports these points: In beta out-of-frame sequences, excess twin sharing was weaker, because having fewer shared sequences lowered the signal-to-noise ratio. Fewer insertions were carried by abundant cord blood beta clonotypes, a similar but weaker trend appeared in young adult naive repertoires, and no such trend appeared in memory repertoires. Zero-insertion analyses could be partly confounded by invariant T cells such as MAIT and iNKT, though diverse VJ usage argued against such confounding for most clonotypes. Compared with coincidental sharing between unrelated individuals, out-of-frame TCR alpha sequences shared between twins had an excess of sequences with low generation probability. In monozygotic twins, out-of-frame TCR alpha sharing was systematically underestimated by recombination models, although the models agreed with sharing between unrelated individuals. Because the same donors could not be followed over many years, the conclusions depended on cross-sectional statistical analysis.

Separately, the same data were catalogued under a study of yellow fever vaccine responses in identical twins. From the second report: The authors reported that the T cell response to vaccination in identical twins appeared partly convergent and partly personalized. In identical twins, the study followed T cell clones that responded to the vaccine with precision.

Material for sequencing was PBMCs. The chain was built from TRBV10-2 and TRBJ2-5, and 7 bases in between align with TRBD1. The TCR sequence derives from a woman younger than 35 in good health. The bases read TGCGCCAGCAGTGAAGCGACCATTAGGGGGCGGGAGACCCAGTACTTC. Its protein reads: CASSEATIRGRETQYF.